Following are 26 T cell receptor beta chains from one sample sequenced in a study of cytomegalovirus exposure and HLA in healthy donors. With 60 Vbeta and 13 Jbeta primers, the PCR was carried out. Sequenced by immunoSEQ multiplex PCR; TCRdb stores in-frame clones only, minus some. The sample consists of some 200,000 clones, around four fifths of them appearing once. Material for sequencing was PBMCs. These receptors originate from a woman aged 18-30 years in good health and CMV-seronegative.

Only one count was recorded for this clone. This sequence joins TRBV7-9 and TRBJ1-4; 7 nucleotides agree with TRBD1. The trim removed 3 bases at V and 4 bases at J, leaving 11 bases unmatched. The germline V gene has CDR1 SEHNR and CDR2 FQNEAQ (reference sequence). This CDR3 is 17 amino acids long. The CDR3 nucleotides are TGTGCCAGCAGCTTGAGACGACCGACAGGGAGTAATGAAAAACTGTTTTTT. Amino acids: CASSLRRPTGSNEKLFF.

This clone was recorded only once. The CDR3 DNA sequence: TGTGCCAGCTCACCCCTACCGGGACTAGCGGGGCCAGAGACCCAGTACTTC. It codes for CASSPLPGLAGPETQYF. V usage is TRBV18 and J usage is TRBJ2-5; 13 bases align to TRBD2. Germline CDR1 and CDR2: KGHSH and LQKENI. With 3 bases clipped from V and 4 bases from J, the junction kept 8 bases outside the gene matches. There are 17 residues in the CDR3.

The chain links TRBV19 to TRBJ2-4; D might be TRBD1 (6 bases). The CDR3 loop spans 15 amino acids. Trimming shortened V by 3 bases and J by 1 base, and 10 bases separated the two germline ends. Germline-derived CDR1 and CDR2 are LNHDA and SQIVND (reference sequence). Here the CDR3 reads CASSMQGTAKNIQYF. CDR3 coding DNA: TGTGCCAGTAGTATGCAGGGGACCGCCAAAAACATTCAGTACTTC.

This rearrangement joins TRBV29-1 to TRBJ2-2; 7 bases map to TRBD1. V was pared by 6 bases and J by 1 base, with 2 bases of the junction left unmatched. CDR1 and CDR2 (germline): SQVTM, ANQGSEA. The CDR3 loop spans 13 amino acids. The chain's CDR3 is CSVAGGNTGELFF. DNA for the CDR3: TGCAGCGTGGCAGGGGGGAACACCGGGGAGCTGTTTTTT.

The chain is built from TRBV27 and TRBJ1-2; tentative D call: TRBD1 (6 bases). Trimming shortened V by 4 bases and J by 4 bases, and 10 bases separated the two germline ends. This CDR3 has 13 amino acids. Looked up from germline, CDR1 is MNHEY and CDR2 is SMNVEV (reference sequence). CDR3 sequence reads: CASSSRTVYGYTF. The CDR3 DNA is TGTGCCAGCAGTTCCCGGACAGTCTATGGCTACACCTTC.

V usage is TRBV19 and J usage is TRBJ1-1; 7 bases are a match to TRBD1. The CDR3 contains 16 residues. V lost 5 bases to trimming and J lost 5 bases; unmatched junction nucleotides: 14. Germline V gene data show CDR1 as LNHDA and CDR2 as SQIVND (reference sequence). As DNA, the CDR3 is TGTGCCAGTAGTCTTAGTTGGGTCAGGGGGTTTACTGAAGCTTTCTTT. It codes for CASSLSWVRGFTEAFF.

The chain joins TRBV11-2 to TRBJ2-5; 8 bases map to TRBD1. The CDR3 is 13 amino acids. The J segment lost 4 bases and the V segment lost 4 bases, leaving 2 bases of the junction unmatched. CDR1 is SGHAT and CDR2 is FQNNGV in the germline V gene. CDR3 sequence (DNA): TGTGCCAGCAGCTCGACAGGGGCAGAGACCCAGTACTTC. Protein sequence: CASSSTGAETQYF.

The chain carries TRBV6-5 and TRBJ2-7, with D tentatively TRBD1 (6 bases). CDR3 length: 12 residues. V lost 6 bases and J 9 bases, leaving 15 bases between the germline ends. Per germline, CDR1 MNHEY and CDR2 SVGAGI. CDR3: CASSQNTGLQYF. CDR3 coding DNA: TGTGCCAGCAGCCAAAACACAGGGTTGCAGTACTTC.

This rearrangement joins TRBV6-6 to TRBJ1-3, with D perhaps matching TRBD1 (6 bases). Germline-derived CDR1 and CDR2 are MNHNY and SVGAGI (reference sequence). The CDR3 length is 12 residues. V was shortened by 7 bases and J by 6 bases, with 10 bases between the two germline ends. CDR3 sequence (DNA): TGTGCCAGCAAACAGGGAACAAACACCATATATTTT. Protein product: CASKQGTNTIYF.

This sequence joins TRBV5-1 and TRBJ1-1, with TRBD1 matching 7 bases. V dropped 0 bases and J dropped 4; count of bases not matched to a gene: 6. Germline V lookup: CDR1 SGHRS, CDR2 YFSETQ. The CDR3 totals 15 residues. CDR3 amino acids: CASSLDRGMGTEAFF. CDR3 nucleotide sequence: TGCGCCAGCAGCTTGGACAGGGGTATGGGCACTGAAGCTTTCTTT.

V and J are TRBV19 and TRBJ1-6; tentative D call: TRBD1 (6 bases). Trimming removed 4 bases at V and 14 bases at J, with 18 bases between. Germline V gene sequence: CDR1 LNHDA, CDR2 SQIVND (reference sequence). This CDR3 has 14 residues. CDR3 in DNA: TGTGCCAGTAGTACGACAGGCTCTGCGGGTTCCCTCCACTTT. Encoded protein: CASSTTGSAGSLHF.

The genes are TRBV11-3 and TRBJ2-1, with 7 bases identical to TRBD2. Trimming removed 0 bases from V and 0 bases from J; junction bases left unmatched: 2. Germline CDR1 and CDR2: SGHNT and YENEEA. CDR3 length: 16 residues. The CDR3: CASSLDCGSSYNEQFF. Written as DNA, the CDR3 is TGTGCCAGCAGCTTAGATTGCGGGAGCTCCTACAATGAGCAGTTCTTC.

The V gene is TRBV7-9, the J gene TRBJ1-3, with a weak D call TRBD1 (6 bases). CDR1 and CDR2 from the germline V gene are SEHNR and FQNEAQ (reference sequence). Trimming cost V 4 bases and J 4 bases, with 11 bases left between them. The length of the CDR3 is 14 residues. This chain's CDR3 is CASSSDRGGNTIYF. CDR3 DNA: TGTGCCAGCAGCTCGGACAGAGGCGGAAACACCATATATTTT.

This rearrangement joins TRBV2 to TRBJ2-1; D gene unclear. The germline V gene encodes CDR1 SNHLY and CDR2 FYNNEI. This CDR3 is 13 amino acids long. V was clipped by 2 bases and J by 8 bases, with 10 bases between them. CDR3 in amino acids: CASSESRLYEQFF. CDR3 DNA: TGTGCCAGCAGTGAAAGCAGGCTCTATGAGCAGTTCTTC. The variable domain in full, with the rest retrieved from reference TRBV2 and TRBJ2-1, is EPEVTQTPSHQVTQMGQEVILRCVPISNHLYFYWYRQILGQKVEFLVSFYNNEISEKSEIFDDQFSVERPDGSNFTLKIRSTKLEDSAMYFCASSESRLYEQFFGPGTRLTVL.

The chain combines TRBV5-1 with TRBJ2-5; a possible D gene is TRBD2 (5 bases). Germline CDR1 and CDR2: SGHRS and YFSETQ. The CDR3 covers 16 residues. The V and J ends lost 1 base and 1 base respectively, with 14 bases between them. The CDR3 spells CASSLSGLPGQETQYF. CDR3 sequence (DNA): TGCGCCAGCAGCTTGTCCGGACTGCCGGGCCAAGAGACCCAGTACTTC.

The chain couples TRBV4-1 to TRBJ2-5; weak D call: TRBD1 (6 bases). The CDR3 runs 16 residues. With 0 bases removed from V and 5 bases from J, the gap between germline ends came to 16 bases. The V gene's germline CDR1 is MGHRA and CDR2 YSYEKL. CDR3 loop: CASSQDGTLEGETQYF. The CDR3 DNA reads as TGCGCCAGCAGCCAAGACGGGACACTCGAGGGGGAGACCCAGTACTTC.

This rearrangement joins TRBV5-8 to TRBJ2-7; D call uncertain. This CDR3 has 14 residues. The V end lost 4 bases, the J end lost 2 bases, and 13 bases lay between the germline ends. Germline CDR1 is SGHTS and CDR2 is YDEGEE. CDR3 nucleotide sequence: TGTGCCAGCAGCCCGAGTGTCGTAACCTACGAGCAGTACTTC. Protein sequence: CASSPSVVTYEQYF. Drawing the rest from reference TRBV5-8 and TRBJ2-7, the complete variable domain is EAGVTQSPTHLIKTRGQQATLRCSPISGHTSVYWYQQALGLGLQFLLWYDEGEERNRGNFPPRFSGRQFPNYSSELNVNALELEDSALYLCASSPSVVTYEQYFGPGTRLTVT.

The gene calls are TRBV18 and TRBJ1-2; 12 bases line up with TRBD1. The CDR3 extends over 17 amino acids. Germline CDR1 and CDR2: KGHSH and LQKENI. Trimming took 6 bases from V and 6 from J; bases not matched to a gene: 14. For the CDR3, the DNA is TGTGCCAGCTCCAAAGTCCCGGGACAGGGGGCCATGGATGGCTACACCTTC. This codes for CASSKVPGQGAMDGYTF.

This chain joins TRBV27 and TRBJ2-5, with D possibly matching TRBD2 (5 bases). The J call may be wrong; the DNA end is better matched by TRBJ2-7. Germline CDR1 reads MNHEY; CDR2 reads SMNVEV (reference sequence). The CDR3 has 13 amino acids. The CDR3 region has the DNA TGTGCCAGCAGCCCCCTCGAGGGCTACGAGCAGTACTTC. Amino acids: CASSPLEGYEQYF.

The V and J genes are TRBV15 and TRBJ2-1; 7 bases are shared with TRBD2. The CDR3 loop spans 15 amino acids. The germline V gene encodes CDR1 LNHNV and CDR2 YYDKDF (reference sequence). V dropped 0 bases and J dropped 2; count of bases not matched to a gene: 1. CDR3: CATSRDRGAYNEQFF. CDR3 DNA sequence: TGTGCCACCAGCAGAGATCGGGGGGCCTACAATGAGCAGTTCTTC.

The chain uses TRBV28 and TRBJ2-2; 11 bases map to TRBD2. CDR1 and CDR2 (germline): MDHEN, SYDVKM. J was trimmed by 0 bases and V by 3 bases; bases with no gene match: 6. This CDR3 has 18 residues. The CDR3: CASSFRLAGGANTGELFF. The CDR3 DNA reads as TGTGCCAGCAGTTTCCGGCTAGCGGGAGGAGCGAACACCGGGGAGCTGTTTTTT.

This clone was counted between two and nine times. The rearrangement uses TRBV6-1 and TRBJ2-2; D is ambiguous. The CDR3 is 16 residues long. The germline V and J ends were trimmed by 0 bases and 6 bases, with 14 bases remaining between them. Germline CDR1 MNHNS, CDR2 SASEGT. The CDR3 is CASSEAVFRQAGELFF. CDR3 nucleotide sequence: TGTGCCAGCAGTGAAGCGGTCTTCCGCCAGGCCGGGGAGCTGTTTTTT.

The CDR3 loop reads CATSRAGLAGGDTQYF. As DNA, the CDR3 is TGTGCCACCAGCAGAGCCGGACTAGCGGGAGGAGATACGCAGTATTTT. The V call is TRBV15, the J call TRBJ2-3, with 14 bases that match TRBD2. The CDR3 covers 16 residues. V shed 1 base and J 5 bases; nucleotides not matched to a gene: 2. Germline V gene data show CDR1 as LNHNV and CDR2 as YYDKDF (reference sequence).

The chain carries TRBV7-6 and TRBJ2-7; 7 bases are a match to TRBD2. The CDR3 loop spans 15 amino acids. Unmatched junction bases numbered 14, after V lost 6 bases and J lost 6 bases. Germline assignment: CDR1 SGHVS and CDR2 FNYEAQ. The CDR3 DNA sequence: TGTGCCAGCAGTTCTGTTGGGGGTAGCGGGTTCGAGCAGTACTTC. This sequence encodes CASSSVGGSGFEQYF. Based on the CDR3 plus reference TRBV7-6 and TRBJ2-7, the full variable domain is GAGVSQSPRYKVTKRGQDVALRCDPISGHVSLYWYRQALGQGPEFLTYFNYEAQQDKSGLPNDRFSAERPEGSISTLTIQRTEQRDSAMYRCASSSVGGSGFEQYFGPGTRLTVT.

The chain joins TRBV7-9 to TRBJ2-5, with TRBD1 matching 7 bases. V lost 4 bases and J lost 1; bases outside the gene matches: 6. Germline loops: CDR1 SEHNR, CDR2 FQNEAQ (reference sequence). This CDR3 is 15 amino acids long. The CDR3 DNA reads as TGTGCCAGCAGCTCACCACAGGGGCGCCAAGAGACCCAGTACTTC. Encoded protein: CASSSPQGRQETQYF. Supplemented by reference TRBV7-9 and TRBJ2-5, the full variable domain reads DTGVSQNPRHKITKRGQNVTFRCDPISEHNRLYWYRQTLGQGPEFLTYFQNEAQLEKSRLLSDRFSAERPKGSFSTLEIQRTEQGDSAMYLCASSSPQGRQETQYFGPGTRLLVL.

J is TRBJ1-4 and V is TRBV27; a weak D match, TRBD1 (5 bases). The CDR3 runs to 15 residues. Germline assignment: CDR1 MNHEY and CDR2 SMNVEV (reference sequence). Trimming left V 4 bases short and J 0 bases short, with 9 bases between. The CDR3 nucleotides are TGTGCCAGCAGTTCTACGACAGCAACTAATGAAAAACTGTTTTTT. It specifies CASSSTTATNEKLFF.